The present T cell receptor (beta chain) was sequenced within a study of T cells in localized non-small cell lung cancer. Study-wide results and caveats: Increased T cell density in blood showed an association with longer overall survival. Clonality of T cells reached its maximum in uninvolved adjacent lung, surpassing tumor. A median around 57 of the top 100 tumor clones appeared in adjacent lung.

Sequencing used immunoSEQ multiplex PCR; TCRdb keeps in-frame clones, though not all of them. The data show several hundred clones, around 20% seen once. Trimming took 5 bases from V and 5 from J; bases not matched to a gene: 6. CDR3 length: 15 amino acids. Looked up from germline, CDR1 is SGHNT and CDR2 is YENEEA. Note on this clone: The target antigen is unknown.

The sample here was lung tumor tissue, taken before any cancer treatment. This sequence was found in an older female donor with stage I squamous cell lung carcinoma. The rearrangement joins TRBV11-3 to TRBJ2-1; TRBD2 matches at 10 bases. The CDR3 nucleotides read TGTGCCAGCAGCACCTCTAGCGGGGGTAACAATGAGCAGTTCTTC. Protein product: CASSTSSGGNNEQFF.